Listed below are T cell receptor beta chains from one sample, sequenced in a study of T cell responses to AZD1222 COVID-19 vaccine. Profiling relied on immunoSEQ multiplex PCR, and the TCRdb table lists in-frame clones only, not all of them. The sample contains about 100,000 clones, 70% to 90% of which appear only once. Sequenced here: peripheral blood, sampled on day 0 of MenACWY control vaccination. The receptors here all came from an adult in good health. The CDR3 runs from the conserved cysteine through the conserved F or W. D genes are given only for firm matches. A clone size is listed for some rows: how often the clone was seen (once, few, many), or a class if it is expanded.

D	size	J	V	DNA	CDR3
.	.	TRBJ1-2	TRBV28	TGTGCCACGGACGCCACCAGGCATGGCTACACCTTC	CATDATRHGYTF
.	.	TRBJ2-5	TRBV19	TGTGCCAGTAGTGGAAGGGGGTACCAAGAGACCCAGTACTTC	CASSGRGYQETQYF
TRBD2	.	TRBJ2-1	TRBV29-1	TGCAGCGCCGAGGTACTAGCGGGAGTACCGAACAATGAGCAGTTCTTC	CSAEVLAGVPNNEQFF
TRBD2	once	TRBJ2-2	TRBV7-2	TGTGCCAGCAGCTCCGGACTAGCGGGGGAGCTGTTTTTT	CASSSGLAGELFF
TRBD1	.	TRBJ1-4	TRBV6-6	TGTGCCAGCAAAATAGGACAGGGGGGAGAAAAACTGTTTTTT	CASKIGQGGEKLFF
TRBD2	.	TRBJ2-1	TRBV5-1	TGCGCCAGCAGCCTGGGGACTAGCGGGGGGTTGGATGAGCAGTTCTTC	CASSLGTSGGLDEQFF
.	.	TRBJ1-2	TRBV28	TGTGCCAGCGCCTCCTCGGACCTTATTTATGGCTACACCTTC	CASASSDLIYGYTF
.	.	TRBJ1-1	TRBV7-9	TGTGCCAGCAGCTGGACACTGAACACTGAAGCTTTCTTT	CASSWTLNTEAFF
.	.	TRBJ1-2	TRBV20-1	TGCAGTGCAGGGACCCCCCTCGGCTACACCTTC	CSAGTPLGYTF
.	.	TRBJ1-5	TRBV6-1	TGTGCCAGCAGTGAAGCGCCAGGGGCCGATCAGCCCCAGCATTTT	CASSEAPGADQPQHF
TRBD1	.	TRBJ2-7	TRBV9	TGTGCCAGCAGCGTCCACCCGGACAGGGCTTCCTACGAGCAGTACTTC	CASSVHPDRASYEQYF
.	.	TRBJ1-3	TRBV5-1	TGCGCCAGCACCACGGAGGGAACTGGTGGAAACACCATATATTTT	CASTTEGTGGNTIYF
.	.	TRBJ1-2	TRBV6-5	TGTGCCAGCAGTTACCTGAAAGGGACGGGGGGTGGCTACACCTTC	CASSYLKGTGGGYTF
.	.	TRBJ1-1	TRBV5-4	TGTGCCAGCAGCCCTACAGGGCTGATTGAAGCTTTCTTT	CASSPTGLIEAFF
.	.	TRBJ1-6	TRBV5-1	TGCGCCAGCAGCTTGGAGGGCGGAAAAGATTCACCCCTCCACTTT	CASSLEGGKDSPLHF
TRBD1	.	TRBJ1-2	TRBV4-1	TGCGCCAGCAGCCAACCCGCAGGGGGAAATGGCTACACCTTC	CASSQPAGGNGYTF